The present T cell receptor (beta chain) was sequenced within a study of blood T cell repertoires in COVID-19. This clone came up a few times. Only in-frame clones appear in the TCRdb table, and some are missing; sequencing was by immunoSEQ multiplex PCR. The sample shows 79,000 or so clones, about nine tenths of them seen only once. With V trimmed by 4 bases and J by 4 bases, 16 bases remained unmatched. Germline lookup yields CDR1 SGHTA and CDR2 FQGTGA. This CDR3 comprises 18 residues. This receptor was identified in a human donor in a cohort sampled during active COVID-19. The gene calls are TRBV7-3 and TRBJ1-1; 9 positions agree with TRBD1. The sample consisted of peripheral blood. Here the CDR3 DNA reads TGTGCCAGCAGCTCGACCCCATACCTACAGGGGGCGGGCACTGAAGCTTTCTTT. This codes for CASSSTPYLQGAGTEAFF. The complete variable domain, with remaining parts taken from reference TRBV7-3 and TRBJ1-1, reads GAGVSQTPSNKVTEKGKYVELRCDPISGHTALYWYRQSLGQGPEFLIYFQGTGAADDSGLPNDRFFAVRPEGSVSTLKIQRTERGDSAVYLCASSSTPYLQGAGTEAFFGQGTRLTVV.